One T cell receptor beta chain is described in this entry. V lost 3 bases and J 6 bases, leaving 13 bases between the germline ends. Germline V gene sequence: CDR1 SGDLS, CDR2 YYNGEE. The CDR3 is 14 residues long. The method was immunoSEQ multiplex PCR; TCRdb's version includes in-frame clones alone and lacks a portion of them. The table includes around 380,000 clones, around 87% detected once. This record belongs to a study of blood T cell repertoires in COVID-19. The clonotype was recovered from a man aged 30 to 39 who had recovered from COVID-19. The chain is built from TRBV9 and TRBJ1-5; weak D call: TRBD1 (6 bases). Source material: PBMCs or T cells enriched from blood (not recorded which). CDR3 sequence: CASSGGGATQPQHF. CDR3 bases: TGTGCCAGCAGCGGGGGGGGCGCGACTCAGCCCCAGCATTTT.